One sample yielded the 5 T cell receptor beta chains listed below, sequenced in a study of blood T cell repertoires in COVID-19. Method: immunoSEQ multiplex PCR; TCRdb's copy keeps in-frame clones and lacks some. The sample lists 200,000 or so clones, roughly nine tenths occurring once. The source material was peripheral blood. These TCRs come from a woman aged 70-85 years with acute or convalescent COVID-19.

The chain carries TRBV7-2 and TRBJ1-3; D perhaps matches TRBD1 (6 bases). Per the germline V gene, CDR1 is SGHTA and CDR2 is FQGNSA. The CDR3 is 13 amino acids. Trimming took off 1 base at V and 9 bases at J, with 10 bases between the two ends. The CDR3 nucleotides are TGTGCCAGCAGCTTAGAACAGGGTGGCACCATATATTTT. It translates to CASSLEQGGTIYF.

The CDR3 loop is CASSPFRQGNEKLFF. In DNA form, the CDR3 reads TGTGCCAGCTCACCATTCCGACAGGGGAATGAAAAACTGTTTTTT. The chain employs TRBV18 and TRBJ1-4; 8 nucleotides align to TRBD1. The ends lost 2 bases at V and 5 bases at J; junction bases unmatched: 4. The CDR3 spans 15 residues. Per germline, CDR1 KGHSH and CDR2 LQKENI. The full variable domain, rest sourced from reference TRBV18 and TRBJ1-4, is NAGVMQNPRHLVRRRGQEARLRCSPMKGHSHVYWYRQLPEEGLKFMVYLQKENIIDESGMPKERFSAEFPKEGPSILRIQQVVRGDSAAYFCASSPFRQGNEKLFFGSGTQLSVL.

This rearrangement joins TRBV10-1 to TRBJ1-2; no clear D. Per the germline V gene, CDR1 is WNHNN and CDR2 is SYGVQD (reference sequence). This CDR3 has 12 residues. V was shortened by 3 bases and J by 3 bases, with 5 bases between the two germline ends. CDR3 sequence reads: CASSDTDYGYTF. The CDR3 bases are TGCGCCAGCAGTGACACAGACTATGGCTACACCTTC.

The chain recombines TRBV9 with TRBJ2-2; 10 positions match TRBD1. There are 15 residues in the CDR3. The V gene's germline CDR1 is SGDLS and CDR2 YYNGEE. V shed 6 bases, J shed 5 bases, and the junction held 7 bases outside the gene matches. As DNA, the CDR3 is TGTGCCAGCACAACCGGGACAGGGGTTACCGGGGAGCTGTTTTTT. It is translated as CASTTGTGVTGELFF.

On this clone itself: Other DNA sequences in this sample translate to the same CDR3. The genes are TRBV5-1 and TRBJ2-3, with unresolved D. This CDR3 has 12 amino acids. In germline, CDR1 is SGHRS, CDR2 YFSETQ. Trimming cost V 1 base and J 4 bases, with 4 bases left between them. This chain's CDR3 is CASSLPADTQYF. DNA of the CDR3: TGCGCCAGCAGCTTGCCAGCAGATACGCAGTATTTT.